These 7 T cell receptor beta chains were all obtained from the same sample, sequenced in a study of regulatory T cells in long-lasting Graves disease. The time point was: newly diagnosed GD, antithyroid drugs for less than 3 months. The TCR library was prepared using RNA isolated from PBMCs. Investigators prepared the TCR beta libraries by applying iRepertoire HTBI primers and Arm-PCR of CDR3 regions. From the multiplex PCR reads, TCRdb called clonotypes with MiXCR, one entry per CDR3 protein. The profile shows some 370,000 distinct CDR3 sequences, approximately 12% of them singletons. These data also featured in a second study, about T cells in Graves' hyperthyroidism and ophthalmopathy.

The specimen comprised peripheral blood mononuclear cells (PBMCs), sampled at new diagnosis, from a patient treated with antithyroid drugs. These receptors were collected from a woman aged 18-29 years with Graves disease.

This rearrangement joins TRBV7-6 to TRBJ2-3; no clear D gene. V lost 5 bases and J lost 0, with 9 bases in between. The CDR3 sequence is 14 residues long. Germline V lookup: CDR1 SGHVS, CDR2 FNYEAQ. CDR3 loop: CASSRLSSTDTQYF. The CDR3 DNA reads TGTGCCAGCAGCCGACTTAGTAGCACAGATACGCAGTATTTT. The full variable domain, its missing parts supplied by reference TRBV7-6 and TRBJ2-3, is GAGVSQSPRYKVTKRGQDVALRCDPISGHVSLYWYRQALGQGPEFLTYFNYEAQQDKSGLPNDRFSAERPEGSISTLTIQRTEQRDSAMYRCASSRLSSTDTQYFGPGTRLTVL.

The table lists this clonotype with a few counts. V gene TRBV6-2 or TRBV6-3 combines with J gene TRBJ2-3; TRBD1 aligns across 10 bases. Germline CDR1 is MNHEY and CDR2 is SVGEGT. The V gene end was trimmed by 5 bases and the J gene end by 5 bases; junction bases not matched to a gene: 4. This CDR3 is built from 14 residues. DNA for the CDR3: TGTGCCAGCAGTGACAGGGGGCAGGAAGATACGCAGTATTTT. This encodes CASSDRGQEDTQYF.

Concerning this clonotype itself: The junction differs from germline at one of its ends, possibly a read error. This chain connects TRBV14 to TRBJ2-7; the match to TRBD2 covers 7 bases. Germline assignment: CDR1 SGHDN and CDR2 FVKESK. The CDR3 runs to 14 residues. This CDR3 is CASSQERGVAEALF. The DNA for the CDR3 is TGTGCCAGCAGCCAAGAACGGGGGGTAGCTGAAGCTCTCTTC.

About this clonotype: Given a much more abundant clone one base away, this may be a read error. The chain is built from TRBV19 and TRBJ2-5; 8 bases are shared with TRBD2. Germline CDR1 reads LNHDA; CDR2 reads SQIVND (reference sequence). The CDR3 extends over 14 amino acids. CDR3 in amino acids: CTSRSREGGETQYF. In nucleotides, the CDR3 is TGTACCAGTAGGTCCCGGGAGGGCGGGGAGACCCAGTACTTC.

There are many counts of this clonotype. The V gene is TRBV20-1, the J gene TRBJ1-5; no reliable D call. Trimming left V 5 bases short and J 5 bases short, with 16 bases between. CDR3 length: 14 amino acids. CDR1 and CDR2 from the germline V gene are DFQATT and SNEGSKA (reference sequence). The CDR3, as DNA: TGCAGTGCTTCCGACTATAATGGGGATCAGCCCCAGCATTTT. It encodes CSASDYNGDQPQHF.

This clonotype was picked up a small number of times. V and J are TRBV5-1 and TRBJ1-4; TRBD1 might be the D (6 bases). The CDR3 sequence is 14 residues long. Germline assignment: CDR1 SGHRS and CDR2 YFSETQ. V was cut by 6 bases and J by 4 bases, with 13 bases left in between. CDR3 protein: CASTKGGINEKLFF. The CDR3 DNA reads as TGCGCCAGCACCAAGGGGGGAATTAATGAAAAACTGTTTTTT.

At least ten counts were recorded for this clonotype. The genes are TRBV4-1 and TRBJ1-5; D is perhaps TRBD1 (5 bases). The CDR3 has 15 amino acids. The germline V and J ends were trimmed by 2 bases and 1 base, with 9 bases remaining between them. Germline V gene lookup returns CDR1 MGHRA and CDR2 YSYEKL. This CDR3 reads CASSQQTVSNQPQHF. CDR3 sequence (DNA): TGCGCCAGCAGCCAACAGACAGTCAGCAATCAGCCCCAGCATTTT.